The present entry profiles one T cell receptor beta chain with its context. Its antigen remains unknown. MiXCR was run by TCRdb on the 5' RACE reads, yielding one entry per CDR3 protein. The table has 350,000 or so distinct CDR3 sequences, roughly 15% seen once. This sample is part of a study of CD8 T cells in ankylosing spondylitis. Looked up from germline, CDR1 is DFQATT and CDR2 is SNEGSKA (reference sequence). The CDR3 is 14 amino acids. V was pared by 6 bases and J by 3 bases, with 4 bases of the junction left unmatched. Study-level points and caveats: Seemingly distinctive of ankylosing spondylitis blood was a TCR beta motif formed by eight highly homologous variants. Reportedly, disease-linked clones are significantly enriched in ankylosing spondylitis patients' matched synovial fluid.

The TCR was taken from a male donor with ankylosing spondylitis or in good health (not recorded which). Sample: blood, either unsorted or a sorted T cell fraction (not recorded which). The genes are TRBV20-1 and TRBJ2-7; 14 bases are a match to TRBD2. The CDR3 sequence: CSAIGLAGGYEQYF. The DNA for the CDR3 is TGCAGTGCGATCGGACTAGCGGGGGGCTACGAGCAGTACTTC.